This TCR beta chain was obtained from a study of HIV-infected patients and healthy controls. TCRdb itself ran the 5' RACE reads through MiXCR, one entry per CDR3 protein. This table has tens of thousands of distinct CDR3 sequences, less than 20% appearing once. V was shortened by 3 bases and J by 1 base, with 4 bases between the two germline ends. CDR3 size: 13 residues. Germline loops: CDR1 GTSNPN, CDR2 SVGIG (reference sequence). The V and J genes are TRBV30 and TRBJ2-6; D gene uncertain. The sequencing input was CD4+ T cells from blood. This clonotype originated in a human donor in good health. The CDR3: CAWSESGANVLTF. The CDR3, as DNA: TGTGCCTGGAGCGAATCTGGGGCCAACGTCCTGACTTTC.